This paragraph covers one TCR beta chain sequence. This table comes from immunoSEQ multiplex PCR, and its TCRdb copy is limited to in-frame clones, with some not included. This table holds around 2.3 million clones, approximately 96% found once. Donors, healthy HIV-negative adults, lacked recent acute infections or vaccinations. All donors were Caucasian adults living in Nashville, Tennessee. This entry belongs to a study of shared clonotypes between healthy human individuals. Turning to the study itself: Aged between 18 and 49, the donors were a couple of women and three men. Per donor, three plates held CD4 naive cells, three held CD4 memory, two held CD8 naive and one held CD8 memory.

The V end lost 6 bases, the J end lost 15 bases, and 15 bases lay between the germline ends. CDR3 length equals 12 residues. Germline V gives CDR1 SGHTA, CDR2 FQGNSA. This sequence was found in a man aged 18 to 29 in good health. Material: naive CD4+ T cells sorted from blood. Indicated subset: CD45RA+ positively selected. The chain links TRBV7-2 to TRBJ2-6, with D unresolved. CDR3 amino acids: CASSSDSTHLTF. The DNA for the CDR3 is TGTGCCAGCAGTTCTGACTCTACGCACCTGACTTTC.